A single sample is the source of the 13 T cell receptor beta chains below, sequenced in a study of blood T cell repertoires in COVID-19. Profiling relied on immunoSEQ multiplex PCR, and the TCRdb table lists in-frame clones only, not all of them. This sample has 100,000 to 150,000 clones, with around 81% found just once. The sequenced material came from peripheral blood. The source is a man aged 40-49 years with active or convalescent COVID-19.

This sequence joins TRBV27 and TRBJ2-5; D possibly corresponds to TRBD1 (6 bases). The germline CDR1 and CDR2 sequences are MNHEY and SMNVEV (reference sequence). The CDR3 runs 13 residues. Trimming removed 6 bases from V and 3 bases from J, with 11 bases in between. The CDR3 loop reads CASRRDNEETQYF. The CDR3 DNA reads as TGTGCCAGCAGGAGGGACAATGAAGAGACCCAGTACTTC.

This clone was found once. V and J are TRBV6-5 and TRBJ2-5; D is unclear. Germline V gives CDR1 MNHEY, CDR2 SVGAGI. The CDR3 covers 14 residues. The V end lost 2 bases, the J end lost 1 base, and 8 bases lay between the germline ends. Here the CDR3 reads CASSYGELQETQYF. The CDR3 coding sequence is TGTGCCAGCAGTTACGGAGAGCTCCAAGAGACCCAGTACTTC.

The count of this clone is one. J is TRBJ2-5 and V is TRBV18, with D perhaps TRBD2 (5 bases). Germline V gene data show CDR1 as KGHSH and CDR2 as LQKENI. Trimming left V 6 bases short and J 4 bases short, with 9 bases between. The CDR3 covers 12 residues. The CDR3 DNA reads TGTGCCAGCTCTAAAGCGGCAGAGACCCAGTACTTC. Translating gives CASSKAAETQYF.

The chain has TRBV5-4 and TRBJ1-3, with D possibly TRBD1 on 6 matching bases. The germline gives CDR1 SGHNT, CDR2 YYREEE (reference sequence). The CDR3 is 15 residues long. The V end lost 7 bases, the J end lost 4 bases, and 18 bases lay between the germline ends. The CDR3 region is CASATGGPEGNTIYF. The CDR3 DNA sequence: TGTGCCAGCGCAACCGGGGGGCCGGAGGGAAACACCATATATTTT.

The chain links TRBV9 to TRBJ2-2, with 7 bases fitting TRBD2. The CDR3 length is 18 residues. Germline CDR1 is SGDLS and CDR2 is YYNGEE. With V trimmed by 6 bases and J by 0 bases, 14 bases remained unmatched. The CDR3 is CASTGTILFPTNTGELFF. As DNA, the CDR3 is TGTGCCAGCACTGGGACTATTCTTTTTCCCACGAACACCGGGGAGCTGTTTTTT.

This clone was seen a single time. The chain uses TRBV3-1 (or the pseudogene TRBV3-2) and TRBJ1-3, with D uncertain. Trimming took off 6 bases at V and 9 bases at J, with 18 bases between the two ends. CDR3 length: 14 amino acids. Germline CDR1 LGHDT, CDR2 YNNKEL (reference sequence). Here the CDR3 reads CASSTGLPAGTIYF. The CDR3 DNA reads TGTGCCAGCAGTACCGGGCTCCCGGCGGGCACCATATATTTT.

The V and J genes are TRBV7-2 and TRBJ2-7; tentatively, D is TRBD1 (6 bases). Deletions cut 5 bases from V and 7 bases from J, with 15 bases between. CDR3 length equals 13 residues. Per the germline V gene, CDR1 is SGHTA and CDR2 is FQGNSA. The CDR3 reads CASSLGQRLEQYF. The CDR3 DNA reads as TGTGCCAGCAGCCTCGGACAGCGATTAGAGCAGTACTTC.

This chain joins TRBV27 and TRBJ1-1; 8 bases fit TRBD1. Germline loops: CDR1 MNHEY, CDR2 SMNVEV (reference sequence). The length of the CDR3 is 14 residues. Trimming at V came to 6 bases and at J to 6 bases, leaving 9 bases not matched to a gene. The CDR3 sequence: CASRSGQGLAEAFF. CDR3 nucleotides: TGTGCCAGCAGAAGCGGACAGGGTTTGGCTGAAGCTTTCTTT.

The J gene is TRBJ2-1, the V gene TRBV19; 7 bases map to TRBD2. CDR3 size: 15 residues. V was clipped by 6 bases and J by 2 bases; unmatched bases: 7. Germline V CDR1 and CDR2: LNHDA, SQIVND (reference sequence). CDR3 DNA: TGTGCCAGTAGGACCGGGGGGAGCACCTACAATGAGCAGTTCTTC. Encoded protein: CASRTGGSTYNEQFF.

The gene calls are TRBV6-6 and TRBJ2-5, with TRBD2 matching 8 bases. The CDR3 is made up of 14 amino acids. V lost 6 bases and J lost 8; bases outside the gene matches: 11. Germline loops: CDR1 MNHNY, CDR2 SVGAGI (reference sequence). The CDR3 DNA follows: TGTGCCAGCAGCCCGACCGGGGGGGGGAGAACCCAGTACTTC. This sequence encodes CASSPTGGGRTQYF.

This rearrangement joins TRBV19 to TRBJ2-3; 13 nucleotides match TRBD2. Germline-derived CDR1 and CDR2 are LNHDA and SQIVND (reference sequence). The CDR3 length is 16 residues. With V trimmed by 4 bases and J by 8 bases, 9 bases remained unmatched. CDR3 bases: TGTGCCAGTAGTACGGGGACTAGCGGGAAAGGTGTTACGCAGTATTTT. Its protein is CASSTGTSGKGVTQYF.

The chain carries TRBV5-6 and TRBJ1-5; the D gene is possibly TRBD1 (5 bases). Germline-derived CDR1 and CDR2 are SGHDT and YYEEEE. Trimming cost V 0 bases and J 1 base, with 17 bases left between them. There are 18 residues in the CDR3. CDR3 in amino acids: CASSLAGVGSTSNQPQHF. The DNA of the CDR3 is TGTGCCAGCAGCTTGGCGGGGGTCGGAAGTACAAGCAATCAGCCCCAGCATTTT.

The chain employs TRBV9 and TRBJ2-5; TRBD2 agrees at 7 bases. The CDR3 runs to 14 residues. Trimming removed 0 bases from V and 3 bases from J; junction bases left unmatched: 2. Germline lookup yields CDR1 SGDLS and CDR2 YYNGEE. CDR3 residues: CASSVARGEETQYF. The CDR3 bases are TGTGCCAGCAGCGTAGCTCGGGGGGAAGAGACCCAGTACTTC.